The 14 T cell receptor beta chains in this list originate from one sample, sequenced in a study of T cells in localized non-small cell lung cancer (dated by TCRdb to between 2020 and 2021). The method behind the library was the immunoSEQ multiplex PCR assay. The clones in this table, taken by TCRdb from immuneACCESS, are in-frame only. Not every clone is retained; where verified, under half of the shortfall comes from an unresolved V gene, and the cause of the rest is unknown. This sample is represented by roughly 90,000 clones; roughly 93% of them were singletons. 4.1% of the sample belongs to the ten largest clones. The sample here was PBMCs, taken before any cancer treatment. These receptors were taken from a woman between 40 and 69 years old with stage II squamous cell lung carcinoma.

The gene calls are TRBV7-9 and TRBJ1-4, with D uncertain. Germline CDR1 and CDR2: SEHNR and FQNEAQ (reference sequence). The CDR3 runs 15 residues. With 2 bases removed from V and 4 bases from J, the gap between germline ends came to 11 bases. The CDR3 sequence: CASSLSGVYNEKLFF. As DNA, the CDR3 is TGTGCCAGCAGCTTATCGGGAGTCTATAATGAAAAACTGTTTTTT. Full variable domain (rest looked up from reference TRBV7-9 and TRBJ1-4): DTGVSQNPRHKITKRGQNVTFRCDPISEHNRLYWYRQTLGQGPEFLTYFQNEAQLEKSRLLSDRFSAERPKGSFSTLEIQRTEQGDSAMYLCASSLSGVYNEKLFFGSGTQLSVL.

This clone was detected only once. As DNA, the CDR3 is TGTGCCACTGGGGACAGGGGATCCCTCGAGCAGTACTTC. It codes for CATGDRGSLEQYF. The chain is built from TRBV6-6 and TRBJ2-7; 10 nucleotides match TRBD1. The CDR3 sequence is 13 residues long. The V gene end was trimmed by 10 bases and the J gene end by 6 bases; junction bases not matched to a gene: 9. The germline CDR1 and CDR2 sequences are MNHNY and SVGAGI (reference sequence).

The chain recombines TRBV2 with TRBJ1-1, with D unresolved. V was trimmed by 3 bases and J by 1 base, leaving 9 bases between them. CDR3 size: 14 residues. Germline CDR1 reads SNHLY; CDR2 reads FYNNEI. Here the CDR3 reads CASSEVLGNTEAFF. In DNA form, the CDR3 reads TGTGCCAGCAGTGAGGTTCTGGGGAACACTGAAGCTTTCTTT.

This rearrangement joins TRBV28 to TRBJ1-5; the D gene is possibly TRBD1 (6 bases). CDR3 length: 14 amino acids. Trimming left V 7 bases short and J 6 bases short, with 16 bases between. CDR1 and CDR2 (germline): MDHEN, SYDVKM. For the CDR3, the DNA is TGTGCCAGCACCCTAGGGGGTTTTAGTCAGCCCCAGCATTTT. Its translation is CASTLGGFSQPQHF. The entire variable domain, with the rest obtained from reference TRBV28 and TRBJ1-5, is as follows: DVKVTQSSRYLVKRTGEKVFLECVQDMDHENMFWYRQDPGLGLRLIYFSYDVKMKEKGDIPEGYSVSREKKERFSLILESASTNQTSMYLCASTLGGFSQPQHFGDGTRLSIL.

This clone was seen only once. The J gene is TRBJ2-7, the V gene TRBV29-1; 11 bases align to TRBD1. V dropped 0 bases and J dropped 6; count of bases not matched to a gene: 4. Germline V gives CDR1 SQVTM, CDR2 ANQGSEA. The CDR3 runs to 14 residues. CDR3 sequence: CSVEDPDRGREQYF. The CDR3 DNA reads as TGCAGCGTTGAAGATCCGGACAGGGGGCGCGAGCAGTACTTC.

The chain employs TRBV27 and TRBJ2-3; D is uncertain. Germline CDR1 reads MNHEY; CDR2 reads SMNVEV (reference sequence). This CDR3 spans 15 amino acids. Trimming took 0 bases from V and 5 from J, leaving 12 bases between them. CDR3 amino acids: CASSLSIGLGDTQYF. The CDR3 DNA reads TGTGCCAGCAGTTTATCCATAGGTTTGGGAGATACGCAGTATTTT.

This clone was recorded only once. This sequence joins TRBV6-5 and TRBJ2-1; 9 bases line up with TRBD2. CDR1 is MNHEY, CDR2 SVGAGI, per germline. With V trimmed by 0 bases and J by 8 bases, 8 bases remained unmatched. This CDR3 contains 16 residues. In DNA form, the CDR3 reads TGTGCCAGCAGTTACTCGATTGCGGGAGGGTCGGATGAGCAGTTCTTC. Protein product: CASSYSIAGGSDEQFF.

V usage is TRBV6-5 and J usage is TRBJ1-5; D is unresolved. Germline V gene lookup returns CDR1 MNHEY and CDR2 SVGAGI. Between the trimmed V and J ends, which lost 5 bases and 0 bases, there was a span of 11 bases. This CDR3 region has 15 residues. The CDR3 here is CASSTTRSSNQPQHF. The CDR3 bases are TGTGCCAGCAGTACCACACGCAGTAGCAATCAGCCCCAGCATTTT.

J is TRBJ1-5 and V is TRBV2, with D tentatively TRBD1 (6 bases). The V gene's germline CDR1 is SNHLY and CDR2 FYNNEI. Trimming took 2 bases from V and 1 from J, leaving 12 bases between them. This CDR3 is 16 amino acids long. CDR3 region: CASSERGSWSNQPQHF. DNA of the CDR3: TGTGCCAGCAGTGAAAGGGGGAGCTGGAGCAATCAGCCCCAGCATTTT.

The chain employs TRBV18 and TRBJ2-5; no firm D call. CDR1 and CDR2 (germline): KGHSH, LQKENI. The V and J ends lost 3 bases and 2 bases respectively, with 7 bases between them. CDR3 size: 13 residues. In nucleotides, the CDR3 is TGTGCCAGCTCACCTCCGGTGCAAGAGACCCAGTACTTC. Protein sequence: CASSPPVQETQYF.

The chain has TRBV30 and TRBJ2-7; 9 bases match TRBD2. This CDR3 region has 16 residues. J was trimmed by 5 bases and V by 1 base; bases with no gene match: 12. Per the germline V gene, CDR1 is GTSNPN and CDR2 is SVGIG (reference sequence). DNA for the CDR3: TGTGCCTGGAGTGAAGTCCCCGGACTAGCGTGGAACGAGCAGTACTTC. As protein: CAWSEVPGLAWNEQYF.

The chain couples TRBV12-5 to TRBJ2-3, with D unclear. Germline V CDR1 and CDR2: LGHNT, FRNRAP. Trimming stripped 1 base from V and 6 bases from J, with 5 bases between. This CDR3 contains 12 residues. CDR3 sequence: CASGLAADTQYF. CDR3 DNA sequence: TGTGCTAGTGGTTTGGCGGCGGATACGCAGTATTTT.

In its sample, this clone was seen many times. The V call is TRBV2, the J call TRBJ2-7; 7 nucleotides align to TRBD1. Germline lookup yields CDR1 SNHLY and CDR2 FYNNEI. V lost 4 bases, J lost 1 base, and 4 bases stayed unmatched. The CDR3 is made up of 14 amino acids. CDR3 nucleotide sequence: TGTGCCAGCAGTGGGGGACAGCTTTCCTACGAGCAGTACTTC. The encoded protein is CASSGGQLSYEQYF.

This chain links TRBV6-1 with TRBJ2-4; D gene ambiguous. This CDR3 comprises 15 residues. CDR1 MNHNS and CDR2 SASEGT come from the germline V gene. V was clipped by 3 bases and J by 7 bases, with 16 bases between them. This chain's CDR3 is CASSDAPSSRNIQYF. CDR3 DNA sequence: TGTGCCAGCAGTGATGCCCCGAGTAGTCGGAACATTCAGTACTTC.